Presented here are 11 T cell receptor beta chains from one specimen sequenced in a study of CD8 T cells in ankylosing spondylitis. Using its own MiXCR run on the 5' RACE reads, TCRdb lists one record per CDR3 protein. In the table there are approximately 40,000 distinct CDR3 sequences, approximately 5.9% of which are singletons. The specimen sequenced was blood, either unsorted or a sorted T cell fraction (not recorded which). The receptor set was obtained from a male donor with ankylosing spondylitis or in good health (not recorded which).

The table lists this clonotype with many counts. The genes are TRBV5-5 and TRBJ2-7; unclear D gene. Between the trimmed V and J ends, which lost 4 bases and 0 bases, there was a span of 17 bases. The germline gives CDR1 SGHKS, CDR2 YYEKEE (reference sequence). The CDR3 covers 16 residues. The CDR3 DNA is TGTGCCAGCAGCGAAACTATGATAGAGGCCTCCTACGAGCAGTACTTC. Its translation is CASSETMIEASYEQYF.

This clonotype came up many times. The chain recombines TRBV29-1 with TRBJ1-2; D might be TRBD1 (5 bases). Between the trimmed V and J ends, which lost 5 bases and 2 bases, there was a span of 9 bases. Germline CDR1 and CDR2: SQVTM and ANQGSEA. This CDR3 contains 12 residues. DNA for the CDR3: TGCAGCGTTCTGACAGCGAACTATGGCTACACCTTC. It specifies CSVLTANYGYTF.

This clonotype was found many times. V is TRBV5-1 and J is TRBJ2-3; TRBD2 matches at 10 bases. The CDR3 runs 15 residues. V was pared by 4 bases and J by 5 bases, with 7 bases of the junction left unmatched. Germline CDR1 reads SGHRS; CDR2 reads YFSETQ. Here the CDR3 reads CASSQIAGGRDTQYF. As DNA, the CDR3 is TGCGCCAGCAGCCAGATAGCGGGGGGACGAGATACGCAGTATTTT.

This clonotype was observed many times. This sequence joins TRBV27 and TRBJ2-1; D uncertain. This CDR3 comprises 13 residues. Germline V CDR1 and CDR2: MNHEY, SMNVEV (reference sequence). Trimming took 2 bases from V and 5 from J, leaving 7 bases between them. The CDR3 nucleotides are TGTGCCAGCAGTTTAAGACTGAACAATGAGCAGTTCTTC. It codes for CASSLRLNNEQFF.

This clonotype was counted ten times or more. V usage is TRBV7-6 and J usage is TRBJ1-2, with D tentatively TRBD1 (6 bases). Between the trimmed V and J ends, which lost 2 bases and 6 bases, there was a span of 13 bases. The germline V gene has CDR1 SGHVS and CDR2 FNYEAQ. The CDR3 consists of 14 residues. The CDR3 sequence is CASSLWGGGDGYTF. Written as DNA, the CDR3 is TGTGCCAGCAGCTTATGGGGGGGCGGAGATGGCTACACCTTC. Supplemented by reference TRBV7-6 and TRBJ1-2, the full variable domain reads GAGVSQSPRYKVTKRGQDVALRCDPISGHVSLYWYRQALGQGPEFLTYFNYEAQQDKSGLPNDRFSAERPEGSISTLTIQRTEQRDSAMYRCASSLWGGGDGYTFGSGTRLTVV.

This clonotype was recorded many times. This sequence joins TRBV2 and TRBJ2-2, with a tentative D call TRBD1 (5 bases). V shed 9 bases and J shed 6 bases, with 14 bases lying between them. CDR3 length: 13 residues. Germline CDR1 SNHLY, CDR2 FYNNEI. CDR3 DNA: TGTGCCAGTAGCCAGGGTCCCGCCGGGGAGCTGTTTTTT. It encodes CASSQGPAGELFF.

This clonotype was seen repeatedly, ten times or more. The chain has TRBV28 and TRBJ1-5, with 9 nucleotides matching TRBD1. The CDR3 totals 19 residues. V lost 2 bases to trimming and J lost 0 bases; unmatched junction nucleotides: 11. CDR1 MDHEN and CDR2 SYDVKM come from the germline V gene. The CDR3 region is CASSLVDRGGFYSNQPQHF. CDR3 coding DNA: TGTGCCAGCAGTTTAGTGGACAGGGGAGGATTCTATAGCAATCAGCCCCAGCATTTT. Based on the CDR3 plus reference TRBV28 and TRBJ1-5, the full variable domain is DVKVTQSSRYLVKRTGEKVFLECVQDMDHENMFWYRQDPGLGLRLIYFSYDVKMKEKGDIPEGYSVSREKKERFSLILESASTNQTSMYLCASSLVDRGGFYSNQPQHFGDGTRLSIL.

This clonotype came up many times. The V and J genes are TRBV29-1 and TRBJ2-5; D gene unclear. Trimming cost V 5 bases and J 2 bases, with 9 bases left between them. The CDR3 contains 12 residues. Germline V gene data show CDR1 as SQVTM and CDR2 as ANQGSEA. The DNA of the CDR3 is TGCAGCGTTACGGCCGGTCAAGAGACCCAGTACTTC. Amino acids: CSVTAGQETQYF.

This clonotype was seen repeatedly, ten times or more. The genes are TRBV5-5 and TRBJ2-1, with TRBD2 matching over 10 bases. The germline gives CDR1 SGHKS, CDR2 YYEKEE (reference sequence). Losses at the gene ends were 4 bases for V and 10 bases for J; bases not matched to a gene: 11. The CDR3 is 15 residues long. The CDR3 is CASSLSNPSGREQFF. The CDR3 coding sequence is TGTGCCAGCAGCCTATCTAACCCTAGCGGGAGAGAGCAGTTCTTC.

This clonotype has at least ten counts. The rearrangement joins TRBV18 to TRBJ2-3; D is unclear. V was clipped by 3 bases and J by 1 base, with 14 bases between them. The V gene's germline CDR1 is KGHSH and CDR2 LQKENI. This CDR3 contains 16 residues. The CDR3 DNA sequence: TGTGCCAGCTCACCTAATAGTAAGTTAGGCACAGATACGCAGTATTTT. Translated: CASSPNSKLGTDTQYF.

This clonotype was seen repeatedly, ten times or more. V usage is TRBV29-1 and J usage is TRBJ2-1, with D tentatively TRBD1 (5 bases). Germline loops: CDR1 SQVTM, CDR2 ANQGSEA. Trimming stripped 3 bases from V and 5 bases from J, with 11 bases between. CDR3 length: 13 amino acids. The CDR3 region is CSVDRERDNEQFF. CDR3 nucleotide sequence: TGCAGCGTTGACAGGGAACGGGACAATGAGCAGTTCTTC.